These 16 T cell receptor beta chains were all obtained from the same sample, sequenced in a study of neurological immune-mediated disorders (dated by TCRdb to between 2018 and 2021). The sample's time point, from its label and the paper: longitudinal time-point 2. Receptor amplification or capture employed 5' RACE. Sequencing was carried out with an Illumina HiSeq 2500. TCRdb took the public reads, trimmed them with fastp at Q25, ran MiXCR for clone calling and kept in-frame beta chains. Identical CDR3 protein sequences are pooled into one entry, listed with their most common genes and DNA. The sample contains some 60,000 distinct CDR3 sequences, around 9.7% of them found a single time. The ten most abundant clones make up under 15% of the sample. Sequenced input: PBMCs. These receptors were obtained from a man aged 25-40 years in good health.

This clonotype has ten or more counts. This chain uses TRBV18 with TRBJ2-6, with D uncertain. V dropped 3 bases and J dropped 0 bases, with 6 bases sitting between them. CDR1 and CDR2 (germline): KGHSH, LQKENI. CDR3 length equals 15 residues. CDR3 DNA: TGTGCCAGCTCACCTTTGGACTCTGGGGCCAACGTCCTGACTTTC. As protein: CASSPLDSGANVLTF.

In its sample, this clonotype was seen many times. The V call is TRBV28, the J call TRBJ2-4, with D tentatively TRBD1 (7 bases). The CDR3 consists of 15 residues. Looked up from germline, CDR1 is MDHEN and CDR2 is SYDVKM. The V end lost 6 bases, the J end lost 0 bases, and 12 bases lay between the germline ends. The CDR3 spells CASSPGGIAKNIQYF. CDR3 in DNA: TGTGCCAGCAGCCCAGGGGGGATAGCCAAAAACATTCAGTACTTC.

The chain recombines TRBV25-1 with TRBJ2-2; the D gene is possibly TRBD2 (6 bases). V gave up 6 bases and J gave up 1 base, with 18 bases separating them. The CDR3 consists of 17 residues. The germline CDR1 and CDR2 sequences are MGHDK and SYGVNS. The CDR3 here is CASSDLLASENTGELFF. In nucleotides, the CDR3 is TGTGCCAGCAGCGACTTGCTGGCTAGCGAGAACACCGGGGAGCTGTTTTTT. The full variable domain, its missing parts supplied by reference TRBV25-1 and TRBJ2-2, is EADIYQTPRYLVIGTGKKITLECSQTMGHDKMYWYQQDPGMELHLIHYSYGVNSTEKGDLSSESTVSRIRTEHFPLTLESARPSHTSQYLCASSDLLASENTGELFFGEGSRLTVL.

This clonotype came up many times. The chain couples TRBV15 to TRBJ1-6; D unresolved. There are 15 residues in the CDR3. Germline V lookup: CDR1 LNHNV, CDR2 YYDKDF (reference sequence). V was clipped by 0 bases and J by 10 bases, with 13 bases between them. The CDR3 protein is CATSRDLPDGSPLHF. In DNA form, the CDR3 reads TGTGCCACCAGCAGAGATCTCCCGGACGGGTCACCCCTCCACTTT.

This clonotype was counted ten times or more. The chain couples TRBV5-1 to TRBJ2-7, with 7 bases matching TRBD2. The germline CDR1 and CDR2 sequences are SGHRS and YFSETQ. This CDR3 region has 14 residues. V shed 3 bases, J shed 5 bases, and the junction held 8 bases outside the gene matches. CDR3 coding DNA: TGCGCCAGCAGCTCCTCCCGGACTAGGAACGAGCAGTACTTC. This sequence encodes CASSSSRTRNEQYF.

This clonotype was seen ten or more times. In nucleotides, the CDR3 is TGTGCCAGCGGCGGGGACAGCTACCCCGATGGCTACACCTTC. Translating it yields CASGGDSYPDGYTF. V gene TRBV28 combines with J gene TRBJ1-2; 7 bases line up with TRBD1. The CDR3 length is 14 residues. The germline V gene has CDR1 MDHEN and CDR2 SYDVKM. The V segment lost 8 bases and the J segment 6 bases; nucleotides outside the gene matches: 12.

In this sample, this clonotype turned up many times. The chain has TRBV28 and TRBJ1-1; D perhaps matches TRBD1 (5 bases). CDR1 MDHEN and CDR2 SYDVKM come from the germline V gene. The CDR3 spans 14 residues. V was clipped by 4 bases and J by 3 bases, with 12 bases between them. In nucleotides, the CDR3 is TGTGCCAGCAGTTCCCCAGGGTTTGACACTGAAGCTTTCTTT. Protein sequence: CASSSPGFDTEAFF.

This clonotype was seen ten or more times. This rearrangement joins TRBV20-1 to TRBJ2-7; D is uncertain. Germline assignment: CDR1 DFQATT and CDR2 SNEGSKA (reference sequence). The CDR3 is made up of 13 amino acids. V was shortened by 0 bases and J by 0 bases, with 6 bases between the two germline ends. The CDR3 protein is CSARDWDSYEQYF. The DNA for the CDR3 is TGCAGTGCTAGAGATTGGGACTCCTACGAGCAGTACTTC.

The chain has TRBV25-1 and TRBJ2-7; possibly TRBD1 or TRBD2 for D (6 bases each). Trimming removed 5 bases at V and 3 bases at J, with 20 bases between. This CDR3 has 16 residues. Germline V CDR1 and CDR2: MGHDK, SYGVNS. CDR3 nucleotides: TGTGCCAGCAGTCCCCGCTCCGGAGGGGGGCTCTACGAGCAGTACTTC. This sequence encodes CASSPRSGGGLYEQYF.

This clonotype was observed many times. The chain links TRBV3-1 to TRBJ2-7; 9 bases line up with TRBD2. The CDR3 runs 17 residues. Germline-derived CDR1 and CDR2 are LGHDT and YNNKEL (reference sequence). V dropped 4 bases and J dropped 6; count of bases not matched to a gene: 16. The CDR3 DNA sequence: TGTGCCAGCAGCCGCCGCTCGACTAGCGGAACCTCCGGCGAGCAGTACTTC. It encodes CASSRRSTSGTSGEQYF.

This clonotype was detected ten times or more. The chain uses TRBV7-2 and TRBJ2-4, with TRBD1 identical over 7 bases. Germline V gene data show CDR1 as SGHTA and CDR2 as FQGNSA. The length of the CDR3 is 16 residues. V was clipped by 3 bases and J by 1 base; unmatched bases: 6. The DNA of the CDR3 is TGTGCCAGCAGCTTTAACCCGACAGGGGCCAAAAACATTCAGTACTTC. Translated, it gives CASSFNPTGAKNIQYF.

The chain uses TRBV29-1 and TRBJ1-2; D may be TRBD1 (6 bases). This CDR3 has 13 residues. V gave up 8 bases and J gave up 6 bases, with 19 bases separating them. Germline values: CDR1 SQVTM, CDR2 ANQGSEA. The CDR3 region is CSHETGRDDGYTF. The CDR3 DNA reads TGCAGCCACGAGACAGGAAGGGATGATGGCTACACCTTC. The whole variable domain, remainder taken from reference TRBV29-1 and TRBJ1-2, is SAVISQKPSRDICQRGTSLTIQCQVDSQVTMMFWYRQQPGQSLTLIATANQGSEATYESGFVIDKFPISRPNLTFSTLTVSNMSPEDSSIYLCSHETGRDDGYTFGSGTRLTVV.

The CDR3 DNA is TGCAGTGCTAGAGATACGAGAACAGTCCAAGAGACCCAGTACTTC. The encoded protein is CSARDTRTVQETQYF. The rearrangement links TRBV20-1 to TRBJ2-5; no clear D gene. This CDR3 contains 15 residues. Germline V gene data show CDR1 as DFQATT and CDR2 as SNEGSKA (reference sequence). Trimming removed 0 bases from V and 1 base from J, with 12 bases in between.

This clonotype was observed many times. This sequence joins TRBV12-3 or TRBV12-4 and TRBJ1-2, with a weak D call TRBD1 (6 bases). V gave up 6 bases and J gave up 3 bases, with 23 bases separating them. CDR3 length equals 17 residues. The CDR3 region has the DNA TGTGCCAGCAGCGGTACAGGGTGGGGAAGTGGGGACTATGGCTACACCTTC. Translated: CASSGTGWGSGDYGYTF.

This clonotype was detected many times. The chain is built from TRBV7-2 and TRBJ1-2; no firm D call. V was shortened by 2 bases and J by 5 bases, with 9 bases between the two germline ends. The CDR3 runs to 13 residues. Germline assignment: CDR1 SGHTA and CDR2 FQGNSA. The CDR3 sequence: CASSLIGGYGYTF. The CDR3, as DNA: TGTGCCAGCAGCTTAATTGGAGGGTATGGCTACACCTTC.

The chain links TRBV18 to TRBJ2-3; TRBD1 matches at 7 bases. CDR3 length equals 16 residues. Germline-derived CDR1 and CDR2 are KGHSH and LQKENI. With V trimmed by 0 bases and J by 2 bases, 5 bases remained unmatched. The chain's CDR3 is CASSPPWTGFTDTQYF. The DNA for the CDR3 is TGTGCCAGCTCACCACCCTGGACAGGATTCACAGATACGCAGTATTTT.